This T cell receptor beta chain was retrieved from a study of cytomegalovirus exposure and HLA in healthy donors. Study information: Per a later analysis, the roughly 690 first-cohort and approximately 120 validation repertoires shared one platform. Notes on the study in general: Most TCR sequences were seen very rarely across donors, but some public TCRs occurred in many. TCR beta chains numbering under 200 were designated cytomegalovirus-associated.

As to this clone: Its antigen remains unidentified.

Repertoires were generated with immunoSEQ multiplex PCR, while TCRdb's copy carries only in-frame clones and drops some. The sample has some 170,000 clones, 96% seen once. V was clipped by 5 bases and J by 1 base; unmatched bases: 3. This CDR3 has 14 amino acids. Germline V CDR1 and CDR2: SGHAT, FQNNGV. While the first cohort had fewer than 850 subjects, the donors belonged to the separate validation cohort of about 110 subjects. The chain carries TRBV11-2 and TRBJ1-1; TRBD1 matches at 8 bases. Sequencing was carried out using PBMCs. This sequence was found in a woman under 30 in good health and CMV-seronegative. CDR3 residues: CASSPGQGNTEAFF. In nucleotides, the CDR3 is TGTGCCAGCAGCCCCGGACAGGGGAACACTGAAGCTTTCTTT.